This T cell receptor (beta chain) was retrieved from a study of T cell changes during pregnancy in multiple sclerosis. Sequencing was performed with immunoSEQ multiplex PCR; in TCRdb, only in-frame clones are kept and a portion is missing. The table has 50,000 to 70,000 clones, 80% to 95% seen once. V trimming: 1 base; J trimming: 4 bases; junction bases outside the gene matches: 8. CDR3 size: 18 residues. Germline-derived CDR1 and CDR2 are SGHDN and FVKESK. The chain couples TRBV14 to TRBJ2-6; TRBD1 aligns across 9 bases. The receptor was isolated from a female donor with multiple sclerosis, enrolled in a pregnancy study. The sample in question was peripheral blood, obtained in the first trimester of pregnancy. Written as DNA, the CDR3 is TGTGCCAGCAGCCAAGCCTCCCGGGACAGGGCCGGGGCCAACGTCCTGACTTTC. Protein product: CASSQASRDRAGANVLTF.